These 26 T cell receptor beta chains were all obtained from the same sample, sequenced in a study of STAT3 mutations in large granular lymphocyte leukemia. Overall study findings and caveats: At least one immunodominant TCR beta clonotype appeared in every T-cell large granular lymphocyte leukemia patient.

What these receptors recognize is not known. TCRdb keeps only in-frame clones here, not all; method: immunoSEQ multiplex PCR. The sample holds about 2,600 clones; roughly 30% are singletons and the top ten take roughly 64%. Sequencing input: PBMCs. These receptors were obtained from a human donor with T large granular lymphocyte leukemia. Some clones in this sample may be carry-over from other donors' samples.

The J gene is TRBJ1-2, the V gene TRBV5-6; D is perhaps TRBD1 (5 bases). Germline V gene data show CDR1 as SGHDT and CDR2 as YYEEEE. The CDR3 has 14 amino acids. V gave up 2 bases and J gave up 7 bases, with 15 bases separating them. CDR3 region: CASSFTGAMGGYTF. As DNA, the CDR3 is TGTGCCAGCAGCTTTACAGGAGCAATGGGTGGCTACACCTTC.

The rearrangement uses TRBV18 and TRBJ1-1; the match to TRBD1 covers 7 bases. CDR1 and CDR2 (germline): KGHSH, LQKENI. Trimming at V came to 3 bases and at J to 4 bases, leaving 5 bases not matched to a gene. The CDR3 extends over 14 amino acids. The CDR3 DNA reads TGTGCCAGCTCACCTGAGGGGGCATCCACTGAAGCTTTCTTT. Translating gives CASSPEGASTEAFF.

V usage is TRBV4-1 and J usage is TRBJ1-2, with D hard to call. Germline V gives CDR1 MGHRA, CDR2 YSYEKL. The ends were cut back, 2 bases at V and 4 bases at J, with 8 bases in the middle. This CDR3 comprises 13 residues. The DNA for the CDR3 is TGCGCCAGCAGCCAATGGACGGGCTATGGCTACACCTTC. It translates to CASSQWTGYGYTF.

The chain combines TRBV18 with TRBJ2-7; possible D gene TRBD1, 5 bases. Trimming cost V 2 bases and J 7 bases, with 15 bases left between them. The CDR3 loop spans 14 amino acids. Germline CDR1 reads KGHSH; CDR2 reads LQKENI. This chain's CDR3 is CASSPIPGSSEQYF. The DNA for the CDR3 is TGTGCCAGCTCACCAATCCCAGGGTCGAGTGAGCAGTACTTC.

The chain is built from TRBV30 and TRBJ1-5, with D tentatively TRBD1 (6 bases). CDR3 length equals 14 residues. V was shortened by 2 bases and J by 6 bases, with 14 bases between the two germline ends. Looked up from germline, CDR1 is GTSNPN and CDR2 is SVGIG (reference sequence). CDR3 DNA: TGTGCCTGGAGTAGGGCAGGGGCGGCTCAGCCCCAGCATTTT. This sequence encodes CAWSRAGAAQPQHF.

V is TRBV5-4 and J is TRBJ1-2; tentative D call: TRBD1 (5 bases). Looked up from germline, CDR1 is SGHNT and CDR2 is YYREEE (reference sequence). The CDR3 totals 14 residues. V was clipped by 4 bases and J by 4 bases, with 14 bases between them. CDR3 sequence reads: CASSLGEGTYGYTF. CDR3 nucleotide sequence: TGTGCCAGCAGCCTGGGGGAGGGGACCTATGGCTACACCTTC.

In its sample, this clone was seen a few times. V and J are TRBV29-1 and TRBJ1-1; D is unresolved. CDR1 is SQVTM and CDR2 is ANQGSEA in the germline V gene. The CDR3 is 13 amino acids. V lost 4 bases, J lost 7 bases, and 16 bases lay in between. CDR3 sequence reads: CSVAGDLGIEAFF. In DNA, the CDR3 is TGCAGCGTTGCCGGTGACTTAGGGATTGAAGCTTTCTTT.

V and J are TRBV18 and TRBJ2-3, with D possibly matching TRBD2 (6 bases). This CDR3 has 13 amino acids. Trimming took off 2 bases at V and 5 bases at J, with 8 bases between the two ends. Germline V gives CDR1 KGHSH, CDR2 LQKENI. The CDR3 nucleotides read TGTGCCAGCTCACCATGGGGGGTAGATACGCAGTATTTT. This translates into CASSPWGVDTQYF.

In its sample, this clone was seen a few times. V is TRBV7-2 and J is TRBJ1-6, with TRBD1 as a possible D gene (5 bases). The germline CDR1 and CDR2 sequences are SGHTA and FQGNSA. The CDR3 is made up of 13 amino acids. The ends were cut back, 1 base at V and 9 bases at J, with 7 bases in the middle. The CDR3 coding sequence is TGTGCCAGCAGCTTAGGGGGGGGTTCACCCCTCCACTTT. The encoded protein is CASSLGGGSPLHF.

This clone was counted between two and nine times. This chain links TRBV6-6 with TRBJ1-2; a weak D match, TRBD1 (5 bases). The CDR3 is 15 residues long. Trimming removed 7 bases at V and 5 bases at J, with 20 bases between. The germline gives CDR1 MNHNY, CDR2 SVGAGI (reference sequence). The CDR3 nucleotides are TGTGCCAGCACCCTACCCGGGGACTACTCGTATGGCTACACCTTC. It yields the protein CASTLPGDYSYGYTF.

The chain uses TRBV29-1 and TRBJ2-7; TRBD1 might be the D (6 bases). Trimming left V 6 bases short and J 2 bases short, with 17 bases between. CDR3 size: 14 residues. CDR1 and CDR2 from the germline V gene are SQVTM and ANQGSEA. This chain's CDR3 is CSVGQSLATYEQYF. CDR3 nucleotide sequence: TGCAGCGTAGGACAGTCACTCGCTACCTACGAGCAGTACTTC.

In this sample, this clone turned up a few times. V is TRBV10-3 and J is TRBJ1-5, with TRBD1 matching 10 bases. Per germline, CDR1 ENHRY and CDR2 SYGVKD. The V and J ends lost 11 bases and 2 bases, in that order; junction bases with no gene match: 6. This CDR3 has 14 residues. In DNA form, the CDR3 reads TGTGCCTCCGGGACAGGGGACGGCAATCAGCCCCAGCATTTT. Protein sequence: CASGTGDGNQPQHF.

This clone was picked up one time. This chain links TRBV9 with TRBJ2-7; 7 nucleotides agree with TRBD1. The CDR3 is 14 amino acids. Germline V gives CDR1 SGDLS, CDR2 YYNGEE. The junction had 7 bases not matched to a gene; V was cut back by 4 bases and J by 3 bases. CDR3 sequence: CASSPYWDSYEQYF. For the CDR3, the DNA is TGTGCCAGCAGCCCCTACTGGGACAGCTACGAGCAGTACTTC.

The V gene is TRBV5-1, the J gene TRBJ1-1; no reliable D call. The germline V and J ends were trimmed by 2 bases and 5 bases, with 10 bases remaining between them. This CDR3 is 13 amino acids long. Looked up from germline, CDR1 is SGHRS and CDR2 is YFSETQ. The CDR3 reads CASSFGPGTEAFF. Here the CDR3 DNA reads TGCGCCAGCAGCTTTGGCCCGGGGACTGAAGCTTTCTTT.

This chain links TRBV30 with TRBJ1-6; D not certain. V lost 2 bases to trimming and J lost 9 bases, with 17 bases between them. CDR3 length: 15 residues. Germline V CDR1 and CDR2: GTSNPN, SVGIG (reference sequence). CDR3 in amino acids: CAWSPRGSEASPLHF. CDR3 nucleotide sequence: TGTGCCTGGAGTCCCCGAGGCTCCGAGGCTTCACCCCTCCACTTT.

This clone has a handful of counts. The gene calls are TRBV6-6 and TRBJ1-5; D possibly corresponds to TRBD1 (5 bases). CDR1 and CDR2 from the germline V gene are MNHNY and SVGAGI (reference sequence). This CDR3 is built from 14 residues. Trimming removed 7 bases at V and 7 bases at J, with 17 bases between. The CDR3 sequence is CASTSDSMEQPQHF. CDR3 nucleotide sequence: TGTGCCAGCACCTCCGACAGTATGGAGCAGCCCCAGCATTTT.

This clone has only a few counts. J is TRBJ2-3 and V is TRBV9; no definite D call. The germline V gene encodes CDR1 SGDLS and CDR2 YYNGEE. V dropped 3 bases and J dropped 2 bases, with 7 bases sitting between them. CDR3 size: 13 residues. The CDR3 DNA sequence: TGTGCCAGCAGCGGGGATTACACAGATACGCAGTATTTT. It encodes CASSGDYTDTQYF.

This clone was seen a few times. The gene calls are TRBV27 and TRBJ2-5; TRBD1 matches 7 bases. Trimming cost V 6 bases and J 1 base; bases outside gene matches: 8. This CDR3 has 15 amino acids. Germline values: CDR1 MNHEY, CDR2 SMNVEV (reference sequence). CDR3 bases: TGTGCCAGCAGGGAGGCTAGGGACAGCCAAGAGACCCAGTACTTC. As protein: CASREARDSQETQYF.

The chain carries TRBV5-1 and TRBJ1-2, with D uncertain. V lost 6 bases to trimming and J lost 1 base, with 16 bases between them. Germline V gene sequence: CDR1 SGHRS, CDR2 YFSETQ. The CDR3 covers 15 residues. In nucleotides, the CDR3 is TGCGCCAGCACCACCCTGACTGAGGGTAACTATGGCTACACCTTC. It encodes CASTTLTEGNYGYTF.

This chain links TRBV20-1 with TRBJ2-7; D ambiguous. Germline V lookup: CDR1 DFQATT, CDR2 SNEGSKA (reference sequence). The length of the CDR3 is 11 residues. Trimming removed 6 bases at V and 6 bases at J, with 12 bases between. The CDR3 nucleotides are TGCAGTGCCCTTCTCTGGGCCGAGCAGTACTTC. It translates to CSALLWAEQYF.

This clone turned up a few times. Here the CDR3 DNA reads TGTGCCAGCAGTTTGCGGGACGGGAACACCGGGGAGCTGTTTTTT. It translates to CASSLRDGNTGELFF. V gene TRBV28 combines with J gene TRBJ2-2; D perhaps matches TRBD2 (6 bases). Trimming pared 3 bases from V and 1 base from J, leaving 9 bases between. This CDR3 comprises 15 residues. CDR1 and CDR2 (germline): MDHEN, SYDVKM.

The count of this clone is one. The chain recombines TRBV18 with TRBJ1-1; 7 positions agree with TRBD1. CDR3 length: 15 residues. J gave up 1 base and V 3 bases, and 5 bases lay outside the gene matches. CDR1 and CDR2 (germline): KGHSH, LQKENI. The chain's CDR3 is CASSPAGTANTEAFF. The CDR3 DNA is TGTGCCAGCTCACCGGCCGGGACAGCGAACACTGAAGCTTTCTTT.

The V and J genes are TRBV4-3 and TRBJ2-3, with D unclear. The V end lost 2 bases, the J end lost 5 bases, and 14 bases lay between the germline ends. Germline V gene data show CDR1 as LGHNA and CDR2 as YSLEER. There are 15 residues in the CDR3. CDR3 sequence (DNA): TGCGCCAGCAGCCAAAAACAGCGTTCAGGAGATACGCAGTATTTT. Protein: CASSQKQRSGDTQYF.

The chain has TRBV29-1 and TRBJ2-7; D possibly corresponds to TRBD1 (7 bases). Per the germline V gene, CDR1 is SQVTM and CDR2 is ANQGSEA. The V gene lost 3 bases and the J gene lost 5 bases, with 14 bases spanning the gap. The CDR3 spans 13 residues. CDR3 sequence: CSVDRGDAHEQYF. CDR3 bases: TGCAGCGTTGACAGGGGGGATGCCCACGAGCAGTACTTC.

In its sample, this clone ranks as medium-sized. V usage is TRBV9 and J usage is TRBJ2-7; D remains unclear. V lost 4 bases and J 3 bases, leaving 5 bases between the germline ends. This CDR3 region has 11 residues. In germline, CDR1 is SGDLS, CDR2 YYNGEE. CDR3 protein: CASSPGYEQYF. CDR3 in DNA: TGTGCCAGCAGCCCCGGCTACGAGCAGTACTTC.

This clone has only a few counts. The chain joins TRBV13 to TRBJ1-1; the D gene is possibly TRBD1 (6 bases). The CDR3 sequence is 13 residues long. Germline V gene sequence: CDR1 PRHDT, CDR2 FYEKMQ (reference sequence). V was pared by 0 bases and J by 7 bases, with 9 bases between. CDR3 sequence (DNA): TGTGCCAGCAGCTTAGGCCAGGGGAATGAAGCTTTCTTT. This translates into CASSLGQGNEAFF.